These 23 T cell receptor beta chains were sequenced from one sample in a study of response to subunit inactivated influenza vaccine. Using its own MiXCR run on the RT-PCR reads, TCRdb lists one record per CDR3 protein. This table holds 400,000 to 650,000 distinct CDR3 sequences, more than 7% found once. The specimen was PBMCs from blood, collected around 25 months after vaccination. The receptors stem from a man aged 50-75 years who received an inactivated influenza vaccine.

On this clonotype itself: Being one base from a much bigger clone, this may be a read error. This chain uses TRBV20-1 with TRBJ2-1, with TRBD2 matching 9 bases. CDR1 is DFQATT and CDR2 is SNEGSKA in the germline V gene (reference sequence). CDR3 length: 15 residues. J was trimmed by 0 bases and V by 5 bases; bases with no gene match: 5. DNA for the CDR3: TGCAGTGCTCCAACAGCGGGAGGCTCCTACAATGAGCAGTTCTTC. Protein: CSAPTAGGSYNEQFF.

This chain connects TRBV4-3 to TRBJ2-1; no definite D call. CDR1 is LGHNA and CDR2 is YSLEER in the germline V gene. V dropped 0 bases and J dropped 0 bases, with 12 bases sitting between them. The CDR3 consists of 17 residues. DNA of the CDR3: TGCGCCAGCAGCCAAGATTGGTATCCGAGCTCCTACAATGAGCAGTTCTTC. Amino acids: CASSQDWYPSSYNEQFF.

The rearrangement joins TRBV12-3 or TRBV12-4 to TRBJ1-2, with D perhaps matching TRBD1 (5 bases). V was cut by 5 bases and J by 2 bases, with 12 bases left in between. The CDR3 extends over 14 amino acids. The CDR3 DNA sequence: TGTGCCAGCAGTCCAAGGACACAAAACTATGGCTACACCTTC. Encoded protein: CASSPRTQNYGYTF.

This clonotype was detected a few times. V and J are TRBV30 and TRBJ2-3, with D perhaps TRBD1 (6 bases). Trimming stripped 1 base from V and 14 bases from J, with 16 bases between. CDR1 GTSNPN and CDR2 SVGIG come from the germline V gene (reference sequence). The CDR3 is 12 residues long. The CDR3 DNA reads TGTGCCTGGAGTGGCTCCCAGGGGATACGGTATTTT. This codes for CAWSGSQGIRYF.

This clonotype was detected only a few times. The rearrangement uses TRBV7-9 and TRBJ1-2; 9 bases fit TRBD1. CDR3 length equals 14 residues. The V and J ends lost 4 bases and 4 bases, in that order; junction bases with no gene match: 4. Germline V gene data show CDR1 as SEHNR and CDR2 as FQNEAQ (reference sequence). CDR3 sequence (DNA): TGTGCCAGCAGCTCCGGGACAGGGCTCTATGGCTACACCTTC. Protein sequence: CASSSGTGLYGYTF.

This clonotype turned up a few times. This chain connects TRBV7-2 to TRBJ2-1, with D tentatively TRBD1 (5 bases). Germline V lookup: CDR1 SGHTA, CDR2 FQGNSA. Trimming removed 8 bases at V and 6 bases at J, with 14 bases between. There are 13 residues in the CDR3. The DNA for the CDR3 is TGTGCCAGCCATCCTAGGGGCGGCAATGAGCAGTTCTTC. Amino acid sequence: CASHPRGGNEQFF.

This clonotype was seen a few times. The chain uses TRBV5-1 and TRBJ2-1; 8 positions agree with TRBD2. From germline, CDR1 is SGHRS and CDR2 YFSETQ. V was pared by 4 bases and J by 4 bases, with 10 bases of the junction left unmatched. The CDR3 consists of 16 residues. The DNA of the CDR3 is TGCGCCAGCAGCCGAGGGACTAGGGATAAATACAATGAGCAGTTCTTC. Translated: CASSRGTRDKYNEQFF.

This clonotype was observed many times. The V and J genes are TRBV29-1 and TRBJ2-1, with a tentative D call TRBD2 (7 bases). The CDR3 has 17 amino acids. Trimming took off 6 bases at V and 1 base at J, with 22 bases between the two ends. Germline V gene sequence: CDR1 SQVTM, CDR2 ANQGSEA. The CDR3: CSVRWGGPLGSYNEQFF. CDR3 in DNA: TGCAGCGTCCGCTGGGGGGGGCCCCTTGGATCCTACAATGAGCAGTTCTTC.

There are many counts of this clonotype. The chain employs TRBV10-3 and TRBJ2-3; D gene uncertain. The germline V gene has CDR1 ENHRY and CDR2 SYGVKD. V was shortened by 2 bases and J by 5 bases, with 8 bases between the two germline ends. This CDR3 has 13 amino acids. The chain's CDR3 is CAISETDRDTQYF. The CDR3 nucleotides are TGTGCCATCAGTGAGACAGACCGAGATACGCAGTATTTT.

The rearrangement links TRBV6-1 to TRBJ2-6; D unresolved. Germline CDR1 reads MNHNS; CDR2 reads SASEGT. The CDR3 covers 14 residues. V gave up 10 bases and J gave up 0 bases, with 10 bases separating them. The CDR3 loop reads CANSPGSGANVLTF. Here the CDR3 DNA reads TGTGCCAACTCACCCGGCTCTGGGGCCAACGTCCTGACTTTC.

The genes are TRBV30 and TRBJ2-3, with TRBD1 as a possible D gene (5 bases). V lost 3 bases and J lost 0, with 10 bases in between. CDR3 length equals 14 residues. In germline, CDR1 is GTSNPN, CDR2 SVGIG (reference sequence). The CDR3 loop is CAWRGPPSTDTQYF. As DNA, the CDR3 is TGTGCCTGGAGGGGGCCACCTAGCACAGATACGCAGTATTTT.

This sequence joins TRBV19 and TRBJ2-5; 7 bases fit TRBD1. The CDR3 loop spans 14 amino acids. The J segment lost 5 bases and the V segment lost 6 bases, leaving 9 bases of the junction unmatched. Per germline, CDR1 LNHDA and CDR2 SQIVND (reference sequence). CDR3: CASSPGQRLETQYF. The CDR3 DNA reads TGTGCCAGTAGCCCGGGACAGAGGTTGGAGACCCAGTACTTC.

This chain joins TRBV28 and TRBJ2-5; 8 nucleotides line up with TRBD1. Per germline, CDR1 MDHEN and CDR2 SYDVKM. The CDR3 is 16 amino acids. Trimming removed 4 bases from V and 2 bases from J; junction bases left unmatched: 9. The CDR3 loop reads CASSSRGQGAQETQYF. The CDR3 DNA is TGTGCCAGCAGTTCCCGAGGGCAGGGGGCACAAGAGACCCAGTACTTC.

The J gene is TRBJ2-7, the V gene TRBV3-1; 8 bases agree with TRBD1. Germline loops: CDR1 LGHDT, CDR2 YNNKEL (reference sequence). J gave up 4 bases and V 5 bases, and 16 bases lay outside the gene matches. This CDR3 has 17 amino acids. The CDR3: CASSGTPRTGGKYEQYF. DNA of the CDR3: TGTGCCAGCAGCGGAACCCCTAGAACAGGGGGTAAGTACGAGCAGTACTTC.

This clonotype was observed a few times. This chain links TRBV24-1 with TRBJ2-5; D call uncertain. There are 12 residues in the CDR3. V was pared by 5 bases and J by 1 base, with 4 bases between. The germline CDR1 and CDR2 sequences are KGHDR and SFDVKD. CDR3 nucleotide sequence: TGTGCCACCAGTGGGAGCCAAGAGACCCAGTACTTC. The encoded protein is CATSGSQETQYF.

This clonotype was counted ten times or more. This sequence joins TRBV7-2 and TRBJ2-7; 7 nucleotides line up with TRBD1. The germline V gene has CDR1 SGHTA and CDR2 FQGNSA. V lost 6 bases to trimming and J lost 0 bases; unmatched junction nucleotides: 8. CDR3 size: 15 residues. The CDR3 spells CASSSDRVSSYEQYF. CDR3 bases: TGTGCCAGCAGTTCTGACAGGGTGAGCTCCTACGAGCAGTACTTC.

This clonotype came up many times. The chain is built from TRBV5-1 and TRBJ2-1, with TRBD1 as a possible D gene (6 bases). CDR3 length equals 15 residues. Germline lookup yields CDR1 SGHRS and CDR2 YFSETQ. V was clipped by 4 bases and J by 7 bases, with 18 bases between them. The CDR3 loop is CASSKGDAVRNEQFF. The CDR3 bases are TGCGCCAGCAGCAAGGGGGACGCCGTTCGGAATGAGCAGTTCTTC.

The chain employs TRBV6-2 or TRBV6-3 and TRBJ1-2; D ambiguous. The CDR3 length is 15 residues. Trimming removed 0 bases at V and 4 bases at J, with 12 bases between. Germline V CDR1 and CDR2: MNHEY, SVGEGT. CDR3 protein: CASSYSDRQLYGYTF. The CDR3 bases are TGTGCCAGCAGTTACTCGGATAGGCAGCTCTATGGCTACACCTTC.

CDR3 bases: TGTGCCAGCAGCCCCAGGGGGACGGAGCCCCAGCATTTT. The encoded protein is CASSPRGTEPQHF. The V and J genes are TRBV12-3 or TRBV12-4 and TRBJ1-5; 7 positions agree with TRBD1. The CDR3 is 13 amino acids. V shed 6 bases and J 8 bases; nucleotides not matched to a gene: 7.

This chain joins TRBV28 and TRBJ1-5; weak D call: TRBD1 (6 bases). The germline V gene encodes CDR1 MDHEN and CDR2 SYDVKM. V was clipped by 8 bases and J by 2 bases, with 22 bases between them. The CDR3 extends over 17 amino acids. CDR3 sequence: CASPPSTGRRGNQPQHF. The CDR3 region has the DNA TGTGCCAGCCCCCCTTCTACAGGGAGGCGAGGCAATCAGCCCCAGCATTTT.

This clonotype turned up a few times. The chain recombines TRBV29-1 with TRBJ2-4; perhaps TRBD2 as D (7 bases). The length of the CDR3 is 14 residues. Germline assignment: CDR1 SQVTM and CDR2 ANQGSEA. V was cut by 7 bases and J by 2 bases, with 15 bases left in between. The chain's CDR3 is CSALGGGSKNIQYF. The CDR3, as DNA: TGCAGCGCCCTGGGAGGGGGATCCAAAAACATTCAGTACTTC.

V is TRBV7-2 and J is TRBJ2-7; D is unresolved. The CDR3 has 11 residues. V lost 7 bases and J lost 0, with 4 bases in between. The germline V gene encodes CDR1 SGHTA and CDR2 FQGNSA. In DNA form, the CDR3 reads TGTGCCAGCACGACCTCCTACGAGCAGTACTTC. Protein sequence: CASTTSYEQYF.

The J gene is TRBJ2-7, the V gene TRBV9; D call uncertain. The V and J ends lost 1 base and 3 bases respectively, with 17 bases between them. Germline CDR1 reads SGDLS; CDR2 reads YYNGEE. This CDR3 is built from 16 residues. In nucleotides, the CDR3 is TGTGCCAGCAGCGTAAGATTGGCGGATAGAAACTACGAGCAGTACTTC. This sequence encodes CASSVRLADRNYEQYF.